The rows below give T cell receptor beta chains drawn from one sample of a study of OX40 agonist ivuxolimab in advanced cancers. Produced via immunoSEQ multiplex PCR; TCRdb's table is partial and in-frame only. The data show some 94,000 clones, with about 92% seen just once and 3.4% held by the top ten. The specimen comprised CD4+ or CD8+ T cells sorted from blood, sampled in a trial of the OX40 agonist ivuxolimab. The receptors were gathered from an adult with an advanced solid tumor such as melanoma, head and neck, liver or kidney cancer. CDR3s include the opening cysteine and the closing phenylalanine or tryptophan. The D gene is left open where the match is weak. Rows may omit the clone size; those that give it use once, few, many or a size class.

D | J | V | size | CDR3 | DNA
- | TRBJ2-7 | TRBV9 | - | CASSAHRNTYEQYF | TGTGCCAGCAGCGCCCACAGGAATACCTACGAGCAGTACTTC
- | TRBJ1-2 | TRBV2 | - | CASLSHLYGYTF | TGTGCCAGCCTATCCCACCTCTATGGCTACACCTTC
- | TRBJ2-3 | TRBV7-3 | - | CASSLNGQGSRDTQYF | TGTGCCAGCAGCCTTAACGGGCAGGGGTCAAGGGATACGCAGTATTTT
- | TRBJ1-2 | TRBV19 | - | CASSIGEGGVYGYTF | TGTGCCAGTAGTATAGGAGAGGGAGGCGTCTATGGCTACACCTTC
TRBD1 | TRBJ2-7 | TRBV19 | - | CASSIGTGSYEQYF | TGTGCCAGTAGTATAGGGACAGGCTCCTACGAGCAGTACTTC
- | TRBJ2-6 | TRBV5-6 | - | CASSYGAGANVLTF | TGTGCCAGCAGCTATGGGGCTGGGGCCAACGTCCTGACTTTC
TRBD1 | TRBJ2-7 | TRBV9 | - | CASSAETGGIAYEQYF | TGTGCCAGCAGCGCAGAGACAGGGGGTATTGCCTACGAGCAGTACTTC
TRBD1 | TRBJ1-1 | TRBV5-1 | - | CASSFPKGQGRGNTEAFF | TGCGCCAGCAGCTTCCCCAAGGGACAGGGTCGGGGGAACACTGAAGCTTTCTTT
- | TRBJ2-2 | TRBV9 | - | CASSVDAPGELFF | TGTGCCAGCAGCGTAGATGCCCCTGGGGAGCTGTTTTTT
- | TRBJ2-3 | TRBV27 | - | CASSLVGGADTQYF | TGTGCCAGCAGTTTAGTCGGGGGCGCAGATACGCAGTATTTT
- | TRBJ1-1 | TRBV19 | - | CASWQAMNTEAFF | TGTGCCAGCTGGCAGGCCATGAACACTGAAGCTTTCTTT
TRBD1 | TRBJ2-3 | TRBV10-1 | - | CASSEFGTGAMDTQYF | TGCGCCAGCAGTGAGTTCGGGACAGGGGCAATGGATACGCAGTATTTT
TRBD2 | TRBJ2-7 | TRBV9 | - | CASSVAGDYYEQYF | TGTGCCAGCAGCGTAGCGGGGGACTACTACGAGCAGTACTTC
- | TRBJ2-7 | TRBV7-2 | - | CASSASYEQYF | TGTGCCAGCAGCGCCTCCTACGAGCAGTACTTC
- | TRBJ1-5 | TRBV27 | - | CASSPGGLGQPQHF | TGTGCCAGCAGTCCGGGAGGACTCGGTCAGCCCCAGCATTTT
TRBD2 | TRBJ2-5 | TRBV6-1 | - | CASSEYIAGGALRETQYF | TGTGCCAGCAGTGAATATATAGCGGGAGGGGCCTTACGAGAGACCCAGTACTTC
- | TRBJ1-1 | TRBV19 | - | CATKWGGNTEAFF | TGTGCCACCAAGTGGGGGGGGAACACTGAAGCTTTCTTT
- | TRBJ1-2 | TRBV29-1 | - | CSVNREDYGYTF | TGCAGCGTCAACAGGGAGGACTATGGCTACACCTTC
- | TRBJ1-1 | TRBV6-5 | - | CASSHDRENTEAFF | TGTGCCAGCAGTCATGACAGAGAGAACACTGAAGCTTTCTTT
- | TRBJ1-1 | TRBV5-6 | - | CASSLVPDEAFF | TGTGCCAGCAGCTTGGTGCCAGATGAAGCTTTCTTT
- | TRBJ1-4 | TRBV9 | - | CASSRGKVTVDEKLFF | TGTGCCAGCAGCAGAGGCAAGGTTACCGTGGATGAAAAACTGTTTTTT
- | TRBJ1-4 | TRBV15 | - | CATSSPPGFNEKLFF | TGTGCCACCAGCAGCCCCCCAGGGTTTAATGAAAAACTGTTTTTT
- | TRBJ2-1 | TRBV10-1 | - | CASSEGGQEIYNEQFF | TGCGCCAGCAGTGAGGGGGGCCAAGAGATATACAATGAGCAGTTCTTC
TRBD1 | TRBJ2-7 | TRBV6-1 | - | CASSEVQGALYEQYF | TGTGCCAGCAGTGAAGTACAGGGGGCTCTCTACGAGCAGTACTTC
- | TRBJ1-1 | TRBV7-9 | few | CASSPNEAFF | TGTGCCAGCAGCCCCAATGAAGCTTTCTTT
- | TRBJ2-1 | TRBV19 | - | CASARGNEQFF | TGTGCCAGTGCGAGAGGCAATGAGCAGTTCTTC
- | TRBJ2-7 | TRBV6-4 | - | CASSPTYYSYEQYF | TGTGCCAGCAGCCCGACATATTACTCTTACGAGCAGTACTTC
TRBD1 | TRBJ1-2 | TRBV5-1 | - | CASSLSQGGIDGYTF | TGCGCCAGCAGCTTGAGTCAGGGGGGAATCGATGGCTACACCTTC
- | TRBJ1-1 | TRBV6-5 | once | CASSRGGGTEAFF | TGTGCCAGCAGTCGCGGGGGAGGGACTGAAGCTTTCTTT
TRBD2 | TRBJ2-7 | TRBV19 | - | CASSPGGYPYEQYF | TGTGCCAGTAGTCCGGGAGGGTACCCCTACGAGCAGTACTTC
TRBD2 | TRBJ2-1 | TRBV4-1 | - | CASKKTGGETYNEQFF | TGCGCCAGCAAAAAAACCGGGGGGGAGACCTACAATGAGCAGTTCTTC
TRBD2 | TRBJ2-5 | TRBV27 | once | CASSLSRGGETQYF | TGTGCCAGCAGTTTATCAAGGGGAGGGGAGACCCAGTACTTC
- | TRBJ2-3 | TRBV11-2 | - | CASSLRRSSGDTQYF | TGTGCCAGCAGCTTGCGTCGAAGCAGTGGAGATACGCAGTATTTT
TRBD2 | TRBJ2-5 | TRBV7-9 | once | CASSSPQASGSSQETQYF | TGTGCCAGCAGCTCCCCTCAGGCTAGCGGGAGTTCCCAAGAGACCCAGTACTTC
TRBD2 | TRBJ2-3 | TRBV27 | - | CASTSTSGPTDTQYF | TGTGCCAGCACCTCCACTAGCGGACCCACAGATACGCAGTATTTT
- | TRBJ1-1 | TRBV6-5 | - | CASRLTGGTEAFF | TGTGCCAGCCGACTAACCGGGGGGACTGAAGCTTTCTTT
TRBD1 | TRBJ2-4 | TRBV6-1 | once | CASSETRTGLRNIQYF | TGTGCCAGCAGTGAAACACGGACAGGGTTACGGAACATTCAGTACTTC
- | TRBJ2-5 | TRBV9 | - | CASSTFDNQETQYF | TGTGCCAGCAGCACCTTTGACAACCAAGAGACCCAGTACTTC
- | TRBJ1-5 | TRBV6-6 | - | CASSYKVGGQPQHF | TGTGCCAGCAGTTACAAGGTGGGCGGTCAGCCCCAGCATTTT
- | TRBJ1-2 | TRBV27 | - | CASSFSRGTPTGYTF | TGTGCCAGCAGTTTTAGTCGGGGGACACCGACGGGCTACACCTTC
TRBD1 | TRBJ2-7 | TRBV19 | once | CARGDRAYEQYF | TGTGCCAGGGGCGACAGGGCGTACGAGCAGTACTTC
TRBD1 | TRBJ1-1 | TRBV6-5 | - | CAVDRGRSATEAFF | TGTGCCGTCGACAGGGGGCGTTCGGCCACTGAAGCTTTCTTT
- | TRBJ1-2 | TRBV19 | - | CASSPGRFYGYTF | TGTGCCAGTAGTCCCGGACGGTTCTATGGCTACACCTTC
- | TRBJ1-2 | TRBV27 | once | CASSSSQSDRREDYGYTF | TGTGCCAGCAGTTCATCCCAATCGGACAGACGGGAGGACTATGGCTACACCTTC
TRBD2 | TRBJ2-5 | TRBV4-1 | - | CASSERDYPIETQYF | TGCGCCAGCAGCGAGAGGGACTACCCCATCGAGACCCAGTACTTC
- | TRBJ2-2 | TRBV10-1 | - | CASGRYTGELFF | TGCGCCAGCGGCAGATACACCGGGGAGCTGTTTTTT
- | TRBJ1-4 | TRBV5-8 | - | CASSLGQSYREKLFF | TGTGCCAGCAGCTTGGGCCAGTCTTACAGGGAAAAACTGTTTTTT
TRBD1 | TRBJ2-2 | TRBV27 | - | CASSVRDSTGELFF | TGTGCCAGCAGTGTCCGGGACAGCACCGGGGAGCTGTTTTTT
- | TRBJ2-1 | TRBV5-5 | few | CASSLWGSYNEQFF | TGTGCCAGCAGCTTGTGGGGATCCTACAATGAGCAGTTCTTC
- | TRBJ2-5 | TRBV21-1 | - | CASIPAKTLIQETQYF | TGTGCCAGCATCCCGGCTAAGACTCTAATCCAAGAGACCCAGTACTTC
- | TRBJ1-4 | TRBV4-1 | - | CASGKGTNEKLFF | TGCGCCAGCGGGAAGGGAACTAATGAAAAACTGTTTTTT
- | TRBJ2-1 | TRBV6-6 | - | CASSYGEREQFF | TGTGCCAGCAGTTACGGGGAGCGTGAGCAGTTCTTC
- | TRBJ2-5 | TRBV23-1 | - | CASSPRVGETQYF | TGCGCCAGCAGTCCCCGGGTCGGGGAGACCCAGTACTTC
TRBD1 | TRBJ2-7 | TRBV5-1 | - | CASSLRSDRGVGYEQYF | TGCGCCAGCAGCTTGAGATCGGACAGGGGGGTTGGCTACGAGCAGTACTTC
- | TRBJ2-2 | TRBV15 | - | CATSKGESDTGELFF | TGTGCCACCAGCAAGGGGGAGAGTGACACCGGGGAGCTGTTTTTT